This TCR beta chain was identified in a study of OX40 agonist ivuxolimab in advanced cancers. Method: immunoSEQ multiplex PCR; TCRdb's copy keeps in-frame clones and lacks some. The data hold approximately 80,000 clones, with 80% to 90% observed a single time. The V and J ends lost 3 bases and 4 bases, in that order; junction bases with no gene match: 8. The CDR3 consists of 16 residues. Per germline, CDR1 SEHNR and CDR2 FQNEAQ (reference sequence). This TCR was sampled from an adult with an advanced solid tumor such as melanoma, head and neck, liver or kidney cancer. The chain joins TRBV7-9 to TRBJ2-1; 8 bases fit TRBD1. Sequencing used CD4+ or CD8+ T cells sorted from blood, obtained in a trial of the OX40 agonist ivuxolimab. DNA of the CDR3: TGTGCCAGCAGCTTCCGACGGACAGGGCTATACAATGAGCAGTTCTTC. Its protein is CASSFRRTGLYNEQFF.